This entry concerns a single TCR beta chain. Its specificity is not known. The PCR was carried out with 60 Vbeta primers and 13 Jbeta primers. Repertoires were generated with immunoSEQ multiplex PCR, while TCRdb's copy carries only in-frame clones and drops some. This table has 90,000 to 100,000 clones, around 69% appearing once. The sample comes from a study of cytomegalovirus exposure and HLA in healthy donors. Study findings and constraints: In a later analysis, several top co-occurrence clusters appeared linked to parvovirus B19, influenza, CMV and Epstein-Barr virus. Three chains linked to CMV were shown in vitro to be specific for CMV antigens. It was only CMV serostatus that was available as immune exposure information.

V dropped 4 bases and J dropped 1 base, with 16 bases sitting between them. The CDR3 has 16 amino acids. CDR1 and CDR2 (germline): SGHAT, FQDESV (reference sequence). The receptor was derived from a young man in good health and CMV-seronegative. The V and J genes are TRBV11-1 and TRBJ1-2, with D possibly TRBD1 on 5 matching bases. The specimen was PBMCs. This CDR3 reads CASSYITGADNYGYTF. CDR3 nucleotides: TGTGCCAGCAGCTACATAACAGGAGCCGATAACTATGGCTACACCTTC.